The sequence of this TCR beta chain was determined in a study of blood T cells in healthy people across ages. Alongside a J-beta primer mix, a sample-barcoded 5' primer served in a second PCR lasting about 6 to 11 cycles. TCRdb fed the 5' RACE reads into MiXCR, producing one record per CDR3 protein. The sample shows roughly 1,800,000 distinct CDR3 sequences, approximately 50% of them seen only once. The ends lost 2 bases at V and 2 bases at J; junction bases unmatched: 9. Germline CDR1 is MNHEY and CDR2 is SVGEGT. The CDR3 is 16 amino acids. This TCR was recovered from a woman aged 40 to 55 in good health. The sequencing input was blood. This chain joins TRBV6-2 or TRBV6-3 and TRBJ2-7, with 7 bases fitting TRBD1. CDR3 in amino acids: CASSYNEGAKTYEQYF. In DNA form, the CDR3 reads TGTGCCAGCAGTTACAACGAGGGGGCGAAAACCTACGAGCAGTACTTC.